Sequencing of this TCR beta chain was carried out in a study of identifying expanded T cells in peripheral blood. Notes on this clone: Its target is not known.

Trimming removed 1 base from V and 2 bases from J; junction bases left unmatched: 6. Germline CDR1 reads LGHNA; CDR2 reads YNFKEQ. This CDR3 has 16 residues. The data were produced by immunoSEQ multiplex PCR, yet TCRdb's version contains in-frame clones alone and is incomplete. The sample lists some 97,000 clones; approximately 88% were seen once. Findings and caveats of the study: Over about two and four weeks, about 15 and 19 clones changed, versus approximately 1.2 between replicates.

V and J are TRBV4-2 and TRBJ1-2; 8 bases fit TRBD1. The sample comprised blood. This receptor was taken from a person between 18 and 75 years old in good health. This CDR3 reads CASSQGGTGLNYGYTF. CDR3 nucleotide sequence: TGTGCCAGCAGCCAAGGGGGGACAGGTTTAAACTATGGCTACACCTTC.